This TCR beta chain derives from a study of shared T cell receptors in the human thymus (dated by TCRdb to the early 2020s). Turning to the overall study: The study examined how the human thymus generates shared, self-reactive T-cell receptor alpha chains.

V ends up 5 bases short and J 4 bases short, with an unmatched junction base count of 8. As encoded in the germline V gene, CDR1 is MNHEY while CDR2 is SVGAGI. Including cysteine and phenylalanine, the CDR3 has 15 amino acids. The entry retains the CDR3 DNA only, 45 bases that are in frame from base 1. The library was obtained by the immunoSEQ multiplex PCR assay. Imported from immuneACCESS, the table was reduced by TCRdb to in-frame sequences with V and J called. These copies leave out some clones; in studies compared against another copy, an unresolved V gene accounts for under half, and the cause of the remainder is not known. For this sample there are about 660,000 clones; 87% appear just once. Of the sample, 0.0094% is held by the ten largest clones. As concerns this clone: This receptor's antigen is unknown. Base qualities are not recorded, but no much larger clone differs from it by a single base.

This same sample was also part of a study on human thymus T cells. Taken from the second paper: Immunologically healthy infants undergoing open corrective cardiac surgery for congenital heart defects in Finland were used as donors. Thymus tissue was collected as surgical resects that were removed during corrective cardiac surgery. Both the thymic and the peripheral blood repertoires appeared to show biased V and J gene segment usage. Highly overlapping thymic TCR repertoires among unrelated individuals were reported in the related research. The study used roughly eight infant thymus samples plus four related peripheral blood samples to characterize TCR alpha and beta repertoires. The cohort included about 6 male and a couple of female infants, with donor ages spanning 7 to 244 days. Thymocytes were freed from the tissue by mechanical means and kept at -70 degrees C as pellets of roughly 9-30 million cells. Genomic DNA was extracted from frozen cell pellets with a QIAsymphony instrument. TCRB and TCRAD loci were amplified from a standardized quantity of quality-controlled genomic DNA using the immunoSEQ multiplex PCR assay. The amplicons covered the V(D)J region and were long enough to include the CDR3 and to identify the V and J genes. The commercial immunoSEQ service was used to sequence amplicons on an Illumina platform. Corrections for primer bias and sequencing errors followed previously described methods, while TCRAD and TCRB definitions were based on the IMGT database. The repertoires were analysed using immunoSEQ Analyzer 3.0 and VDJTools for basic statistics, V/J segment usage, diversity estimates, rarefaction and pairwise overlap. To estimate diversity, the Chao1, ChaoE, Efron-Thisted, Shannon and inverse Simpson indices were applied, and diversity was also estimated on datasets down-sampled to the smallest sample. Repertoire overlap was assessed by strict matching of CDR3 nucleotide sequence, V gene and J gene, and clustering was done by Jaccard-based multidimensional scaling. On average, thymus samples gave about 750,000 unique TCRB clonotypes, whereas blood samples gave roughly 80,000.

The receptor chain draws on TRBV6-5 and TRBJ1-2, and TRBD1 aligns with 9 junction nucleotides. Sequenced material: thymocytes. This clonotype was sampled from a boy under three years old with a congenital heart defect. Donor details come from another sample of the same person, matched by shared clones. The CDR3 protein: CASSLKDRGGYGYTF. The DNA is TGTGCCAGCAGTCTCAAGGACAGGGGAGGCTATGGCTACACCTTC.